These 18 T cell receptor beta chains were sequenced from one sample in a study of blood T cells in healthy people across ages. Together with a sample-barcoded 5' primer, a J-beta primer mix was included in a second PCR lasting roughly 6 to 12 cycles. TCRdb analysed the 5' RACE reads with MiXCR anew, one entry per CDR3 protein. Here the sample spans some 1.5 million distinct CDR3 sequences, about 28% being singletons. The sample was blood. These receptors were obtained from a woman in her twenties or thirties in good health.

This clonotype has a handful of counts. The CDR3 coding sequence is TGTGCCAGCAGTGTTGGGGTGGGACCCTACGAGCAGTACTTC. This sequence encodes CASSVGVGPYEQYF. The chain is built from TRBV2 and TRBJ2-7; tentatively, D is TRBD1 or TRBD2 (5 bases each). CDR1 and CDR2 (germline): SNHLY, FYNNEI. CDR3 length: 14 amino acids. With 4 bases removed from V and 2 bases from J, the gap between germline ends came to 12 bases.

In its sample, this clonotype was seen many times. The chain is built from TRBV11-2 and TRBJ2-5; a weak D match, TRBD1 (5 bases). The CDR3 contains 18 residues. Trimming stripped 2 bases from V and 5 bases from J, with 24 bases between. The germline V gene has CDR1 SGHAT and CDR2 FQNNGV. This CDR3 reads CASSLMTASTNMQETQYF. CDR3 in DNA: TGTGCCAGCAGCTTAATGACAGCATCTACGAATATGCAGGAGACCCAGTACTTC.

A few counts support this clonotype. The CDR3 DNA reads as TGTGCCAGCAGTTTAGCTTCCGACCCCGAAGGTCACACTGAAGCTTTCTTT. Translated: CASSLASDPEGHTEAFF. The V call is TRBV12-3 or TRBV12-4, the J call TRBJ1-1; D ambiguous. There are 17 residues in the CDR3. V was pared by 0 bases and J by 3 bases, with 17 bases between.

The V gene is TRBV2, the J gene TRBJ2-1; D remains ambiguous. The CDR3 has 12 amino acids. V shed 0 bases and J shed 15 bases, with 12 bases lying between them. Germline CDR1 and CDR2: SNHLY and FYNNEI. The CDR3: CASSEALLDAFF. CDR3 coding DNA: TGTGCCAGCAGTGAAGCGCTTCTCGATGCGTTCTTC.

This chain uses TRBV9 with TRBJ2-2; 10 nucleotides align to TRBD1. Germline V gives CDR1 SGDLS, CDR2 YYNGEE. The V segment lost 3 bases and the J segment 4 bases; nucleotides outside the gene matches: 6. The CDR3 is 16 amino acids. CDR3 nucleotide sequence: TGTGCCAGCAGCGGGGGACAGGGGCCTAGCACCGGGGAGCTGTTTTTT. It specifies CASSGGQGPSTGELFF.

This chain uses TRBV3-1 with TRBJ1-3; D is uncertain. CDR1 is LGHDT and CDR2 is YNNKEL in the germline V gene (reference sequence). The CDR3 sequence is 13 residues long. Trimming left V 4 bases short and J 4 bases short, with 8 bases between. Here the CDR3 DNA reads TGTGCCAGCAGCCTTAACCAAGGAAACACCATATATTTT. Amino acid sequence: CASSLNQGNTIYF.

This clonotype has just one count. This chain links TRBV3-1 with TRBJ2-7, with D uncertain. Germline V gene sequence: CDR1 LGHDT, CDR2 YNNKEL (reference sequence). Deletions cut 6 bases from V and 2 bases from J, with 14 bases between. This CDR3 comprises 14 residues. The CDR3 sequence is CASSPLTSPYEQYF. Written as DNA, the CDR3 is TGTGCCAGCAGTCCTCTTACGAGCCCCTACGAGCAGTACTTC.

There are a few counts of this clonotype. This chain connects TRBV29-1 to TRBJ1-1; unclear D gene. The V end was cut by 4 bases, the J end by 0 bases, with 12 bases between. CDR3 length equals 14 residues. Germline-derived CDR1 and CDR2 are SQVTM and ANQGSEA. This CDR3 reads CSVVEGNMNTEAFF. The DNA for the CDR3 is TGCAGCGTTGTGGAGGGCAACATGAACACTGAAGCTTTCTTT.

The CDR3 here is CAIRDRTGQPQHF. The DNA of the CDR3 is TGTGCCATCAGGGACAGGACGGGGCAGCCCCAGCATTTT. The chain links TRBV10-3 to TRBJ1-5, with 7 bases fitting TRBD1. The ends lost 6 bases at V and 7 bases at J; junction bases unmatched: 6. CDR1 and CDR2 (germline): ENHRY, SYGVKD. The length of the CDR3 is 13 residues.

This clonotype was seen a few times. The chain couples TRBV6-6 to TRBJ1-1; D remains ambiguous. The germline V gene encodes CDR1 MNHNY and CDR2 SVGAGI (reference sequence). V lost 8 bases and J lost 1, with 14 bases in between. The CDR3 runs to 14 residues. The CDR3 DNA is TGTGCCAGCTCTATTGGGCGACAGAACACTGAAGCTTTCTTT. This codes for CASSIGRQNTEAFF.

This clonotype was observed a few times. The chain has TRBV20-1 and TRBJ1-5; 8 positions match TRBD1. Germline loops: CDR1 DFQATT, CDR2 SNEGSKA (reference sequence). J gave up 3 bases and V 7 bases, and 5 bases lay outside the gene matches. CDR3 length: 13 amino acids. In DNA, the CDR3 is TGCAGTGGTGGACAGGGTCTCAATCAGCCCCAGCATTTT. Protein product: CSGGQGLNQPQHF.

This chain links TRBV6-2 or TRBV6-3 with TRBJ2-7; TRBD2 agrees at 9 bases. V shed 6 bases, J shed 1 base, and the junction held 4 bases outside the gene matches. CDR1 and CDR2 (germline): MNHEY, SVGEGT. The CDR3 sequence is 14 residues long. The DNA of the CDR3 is TGTGCCAGCAGGTCGGCGGGAGGGTCCTACGAGCAGTACTTC. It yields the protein CASRSAGGSYEQYF.

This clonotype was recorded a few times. This CDR3 reads CASSLLARDTEAFF. CDR3 coding DNA: TGTGCCAGCAGCTTATTAGCCAGGGACACTGAAGCTTTCTTT. V and J are TRBV13 and TRBJ1-1; possible D gene TRBD1, 5 bases. The V end was cut by 2 bases, the J end by 3 bases, with 10 bases between. CDR3 length: 14 residues. Germline lookup yields CDR1 PRHDT and CDR2 FYEKMQ (reference sequence).

The CDR3 region is CASSPQRTSAAPGTEQFF. CDR3 in DNA: TGTGCCAGCAGCCCCCAGAGAACTAGCGCCGCCCCCGGGACGGAGCAGTTCTTC. The rearrangement uses TRBV12-3 or TRBV12-4 and TRBJ2-1, with 7 bases that match TRBD2. The CDR3 runs 18 residues. V trimming: 6 bases; J trimming: 10 bases; junction bases outside the gene matches: 24.

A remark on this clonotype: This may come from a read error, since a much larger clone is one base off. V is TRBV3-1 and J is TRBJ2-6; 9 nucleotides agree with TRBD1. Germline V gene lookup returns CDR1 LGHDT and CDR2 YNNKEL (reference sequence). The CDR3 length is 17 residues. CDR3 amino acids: CASSVSGTGTGANVPTF. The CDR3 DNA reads TGTGCCAGCTCTGTGTCTGGGACAGGGACTGGGGCCAACGTCCCGACTTTC.

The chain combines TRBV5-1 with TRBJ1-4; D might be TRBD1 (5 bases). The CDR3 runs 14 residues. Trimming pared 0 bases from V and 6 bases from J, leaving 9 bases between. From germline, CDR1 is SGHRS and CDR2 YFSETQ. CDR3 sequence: CASSLARVDEKLFF. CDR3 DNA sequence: TGCGCCAGCAGCTTGGCCAGGGTCGATGAAAAACTGTTTTTT. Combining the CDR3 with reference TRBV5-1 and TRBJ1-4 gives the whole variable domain KAGVTQTPRYLIKTRGQQVTLSCSPISGHRSVSWYQQTPGQGLQFLFEYFSETQRNKGNFPGRFSGRQFSNSRSEMNVSTLELGDSALYLCASSLARVDEKLFFGSGTQLSVL.

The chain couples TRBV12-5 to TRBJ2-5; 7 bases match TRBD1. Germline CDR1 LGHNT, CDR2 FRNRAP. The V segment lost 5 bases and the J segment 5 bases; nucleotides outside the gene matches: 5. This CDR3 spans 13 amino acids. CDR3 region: CASGGQDWETQYF. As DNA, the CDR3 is TGTGCTAGTGGTGGACAGGACTGGGAGACCCAGTACTTC.

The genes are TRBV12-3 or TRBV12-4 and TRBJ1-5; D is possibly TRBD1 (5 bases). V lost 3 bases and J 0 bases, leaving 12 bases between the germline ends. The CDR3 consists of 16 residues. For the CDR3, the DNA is TGTGCCAGCAGTTTTACAGGCCCTTGTAGCAATCAGCCCCAGCATTTT. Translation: CASSFTGPCSNQPQHF.